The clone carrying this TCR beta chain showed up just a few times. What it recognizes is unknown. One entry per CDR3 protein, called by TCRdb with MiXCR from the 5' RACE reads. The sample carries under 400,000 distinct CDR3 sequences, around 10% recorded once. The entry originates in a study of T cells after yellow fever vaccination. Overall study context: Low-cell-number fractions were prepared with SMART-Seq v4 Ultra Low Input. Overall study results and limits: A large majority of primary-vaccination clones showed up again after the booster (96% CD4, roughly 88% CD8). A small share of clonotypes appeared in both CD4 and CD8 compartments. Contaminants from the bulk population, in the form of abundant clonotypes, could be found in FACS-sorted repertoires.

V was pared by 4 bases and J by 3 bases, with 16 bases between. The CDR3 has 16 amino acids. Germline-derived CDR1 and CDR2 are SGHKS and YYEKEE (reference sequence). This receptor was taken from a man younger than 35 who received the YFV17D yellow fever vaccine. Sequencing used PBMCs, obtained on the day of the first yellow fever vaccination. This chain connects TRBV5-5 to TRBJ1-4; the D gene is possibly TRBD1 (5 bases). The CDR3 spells CASSVGQGKPNEKLFF. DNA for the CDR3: TGTGCCAGCAGCGTGGGGCAGGGCAAACCTAATGAAAAACTGTTTTTT. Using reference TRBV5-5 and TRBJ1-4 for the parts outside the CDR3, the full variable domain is DAGVTQSPTHLIKTRGQQVTLRCSPISGHKSVSWYQQVLGQGPQFIFQYYEKEERGRGNFPDRFSARQFPNYSSELNVNALLLGDSALYLCASSVGQGKPNEKLFFGSGTQLSVL.